This is a list of T cell receptor beta chains from one sample in a study of response to subunit inactivated influenza vaccine. In TCRdb, the RT-PCR reads were re-called with MiXCR into one record per CDR3 protein. The data contain 750,000 to 850,000 distinct CDR3 sequences, around a sixth of them singletons. Sequenced material: PBMCs from blood, taken around 5 days after vaccination. The source of these receptors is a man aged 50 to 59 who received an inactivated influenza vaccine. Both conserved end residues are part of each CDR3. A D gene is named only where the DNA matches it firmly.

16	TRBJ1-2	TRBV14	TRBD1	CASSDPGQGVKYGYTF
15	TRBJ2-5	TRBV16	NA	CASSPLRGAQETQYF
14	TRBJ2-7	TRBV7-2	NA	CASSSKGDSYEQYF
17	TRBJ2-1	TRBV20-1	TRBD2	CSARTGLAGGNVNEQFF
17	TRBJ2-5	TRBV7-8	NA	CASSLGVLGVYQETQYF
14	TRBJ2-7	TRBV29-1	TRBD1	CSVTPVGTAYEQYF
13	TRBJ2-3	TRBV2	TRBD1	CASSLQGASTQYF
14	TRBJ2-7	TRBV7-2	NA	CASSLGTPTFEQYF
14	TRBJ2-5	TRBV6-2/TRBV6-3	TRBD1	CASSGTGIRGTQYF
12	TRBJ2-7	TRBV29-1	NA	CSVVGDLNEQYF
18	TRBJ2-3	TRBV4-1	TRBD2	CASSRKPGLAGGADTQYF
16	TRBJ2-2	TRBV27	TRBD1	CASSFDRGQNTGELFF
13	TRBJ2-7	TRBV7-9	NA	CASSSGLGGEQYF
15	TRBJ2-3	TRBV5-1	TRBD1	CASSLDRGPPDTQYF
12	TRBJ2-7	TRBV29-1	NA	CSVVWDAYEQYF
16	TRBJ2-3	TRBV20-1	NA	CSAINQRVRSTDTQYF
15	TRBJ2-2	TRBV7-2	TRBD2	CASSSSGGRTGELFF
14	TRBJ1-1	TRBV3-1	NA	CASSQLAGNTEAFF
14	TRBJ2-3	TRBV20-1	NA	CSALRGGFADTQYF
13	TRBJ2-1	TRBV10-3	NA	CAAGQGQYNEQFF
14	TRBJ2-3	TRBV12-3/TRBV12-4	NA	CASRAGTGTDTQYF
15	TRBJ2-7	TRBV11-2	NA	CASSLGLGGTYEQYF
13	TRBJ1-2	TRBV20-1	NA	CSGSPGQNYGYTF
14	TRBJ2-7	TRBV7-3	TRBD1	CASSQDREVYEQYF
15	TRBJ2-3	TRBV3-1	NA	CASSDRGTPTDTQYF
12	TRBJ2-1	TRBV9	NA	CASSHLENEQFF
16	TRBJ2-2	TRBV5-1	TRBD1	CASSYEQGARSGELFF
13	TRBJ2-1	TRBV20-1	NA	CSARETGLRQQFF
15	TRBJ2-7	TRBV12-3/TRBV12-4	TRBD1	CASRSTGTGASEQYF
12	TRBJ2-7	TRBV6-5	TRBD1	CASRTGDNEQYF
13	TRBJ2-7	TRBV20-1	NA	CSARGYLGHEQYF
17	TRBJ1-5	TRBV7-7	NA	CASSSRGSDRGNQPQHF
15	TRBJ2-1	TRBV5-1	TRBD1	CASINRQGPNNEQFF
12	TRBJ2-1	TRBV10-1	NA	CASSDGARRQFF
15	TRBJ2-3	TRBV5-1	TRBD1	CASSPRDRDTDTQYF
15	TRBJ1-4	TRBV4-1	NA	CASSRQTGINEKLFF
14	TRBJ2-3	TRBV29-1	TRBD1	CSVGTAAYTDTQYF
14	TRBJ1-6	TRBV6-5	NA	CASSYSRGNSPLHF
12	TRBJ2-7	TRBV20-1	TRBD2	CSAKRDYQEQYF
15	TRBJ2-7	TRBV5-6	TRBD1	CASSFQGTGSYEQYF
12	TRBJ2-5	TRBV2	NA	CASLGPQETQYF
13	TRBJ1-2	TRBV4-2	NA	CASSQGPGDGYTF
14	TRBJ2-7	TRBV7-8	NA	CASSLGIRSYEQYF
16	TRBJ2-1	TRBV20-1	NA	CSARPVGSQAYNEQFF
16	TRBJ2-1	TRBV20-1	TRBD2	CSAAGLAGVSYNEQFF
15	TRBJ2-7	TRBV12-3/TRBV12-4	NA	CASSFSWDKTYEQYF
20	TRBJ2-5	TRBV20-1	NA	CSARAVRLPTGERIQETQYF
15	TRBJ2-1	TRBV7-9	NA	CASKPPLGLSNEQFF
11	TRBJ1-1	TRBV5-1	NA	CASSFGTEAFF
12	TRBJ2-1	TRBV29-1	NA	CSVFVQGNEQFF
14	TRBJ2-7	TRBV5-1	TRBD2	CASSRAGVAYEQYF
12	TRBJ1-5	TRBV20-1	NA	CSARDSGSAQHF
16	TRBJ2-1	TRBV5-1	TRBD2	CASGPSSGRSYNEQFF
17	TRBJ2-7	TRBV10-1	TRBD2	CASSESTSGRLSYEQYF
13	TRBJ2-7	TRBV25-1	TRBD1	CASTDRGSYEQYF
14	TRBJ2-1	TRBV3-1	TRBD2	CASRPRAGDNEQFF
13	TRBJ2-6	TRBV29-1	NA	CSVYIPGANVLTF
12	TRBJ1-1	TRBV20-1	NA	CSARKRNTEAFF
14	TRBJ2-1	TRBV7-2	NA	CASSLVGLASEQFF